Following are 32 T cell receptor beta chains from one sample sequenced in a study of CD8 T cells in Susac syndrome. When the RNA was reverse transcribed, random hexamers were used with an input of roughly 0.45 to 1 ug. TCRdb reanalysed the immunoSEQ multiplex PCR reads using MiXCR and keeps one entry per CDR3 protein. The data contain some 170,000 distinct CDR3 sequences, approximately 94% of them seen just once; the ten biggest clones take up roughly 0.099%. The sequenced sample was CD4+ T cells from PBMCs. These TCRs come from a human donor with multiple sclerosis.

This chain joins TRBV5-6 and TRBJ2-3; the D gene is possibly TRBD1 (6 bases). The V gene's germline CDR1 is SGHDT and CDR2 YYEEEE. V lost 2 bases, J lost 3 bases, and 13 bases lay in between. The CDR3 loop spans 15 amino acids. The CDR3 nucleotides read TGTGCCAGCAGCTTAGCCGCCCAGGGGACAGATACGCAGTATTTT. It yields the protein CASSLAAQGTDTQYF.

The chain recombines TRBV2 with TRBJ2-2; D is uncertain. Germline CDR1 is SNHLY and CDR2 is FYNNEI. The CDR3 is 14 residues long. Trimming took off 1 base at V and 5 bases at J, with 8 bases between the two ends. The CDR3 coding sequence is TGTGCCAGCAGTGAAGGAAGGCGGACCGGGGAGCTGTTTTTT. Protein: CASSEGRRTGELFF.

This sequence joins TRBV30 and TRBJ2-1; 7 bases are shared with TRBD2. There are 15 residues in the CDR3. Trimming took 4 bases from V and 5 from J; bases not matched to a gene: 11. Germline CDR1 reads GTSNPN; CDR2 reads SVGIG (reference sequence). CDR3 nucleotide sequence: TGTGCCTGGATTAAGGCGGGAGCCCGGGACAATGAGCAGTTCTTC. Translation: CAWIKAGARDNEQFF.

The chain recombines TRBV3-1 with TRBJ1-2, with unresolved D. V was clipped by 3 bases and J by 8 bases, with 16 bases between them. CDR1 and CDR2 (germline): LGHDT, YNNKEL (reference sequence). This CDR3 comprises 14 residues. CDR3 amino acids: CASSQGGIERGYTF. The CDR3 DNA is TGTGCCAGCAGCCAGGGAGGGATAGAACGGGGCTACACCTTC. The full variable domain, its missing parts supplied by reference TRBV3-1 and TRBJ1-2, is DTAVSQTPKYLVTQMGNDKSIKCEQNLGHDTMYWYKQDSKKFLKIMFSYNNKELIINETVPNRFSPKSPDKAHLNLHINSLELGDSAVYFCASSQGGIERGYTFGSGTRLTVV.

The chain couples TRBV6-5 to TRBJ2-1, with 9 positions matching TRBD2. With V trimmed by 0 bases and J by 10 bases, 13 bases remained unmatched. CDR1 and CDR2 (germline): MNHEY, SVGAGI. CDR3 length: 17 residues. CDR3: CASSYSAPAGGRREQFF. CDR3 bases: TGTGCCAGCAGTTACTCGGCCCCAGCGGGAGGCCGCCGGGAGCAGTTCTTC.

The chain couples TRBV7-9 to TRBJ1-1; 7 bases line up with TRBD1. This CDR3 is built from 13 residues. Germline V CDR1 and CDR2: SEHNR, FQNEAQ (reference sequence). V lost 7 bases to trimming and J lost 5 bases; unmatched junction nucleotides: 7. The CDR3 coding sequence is TGTGCCAGCAACCCAGGGGGGAGGACTGAAGCTTTCTTT. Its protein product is CASNPGGRTEAFF.

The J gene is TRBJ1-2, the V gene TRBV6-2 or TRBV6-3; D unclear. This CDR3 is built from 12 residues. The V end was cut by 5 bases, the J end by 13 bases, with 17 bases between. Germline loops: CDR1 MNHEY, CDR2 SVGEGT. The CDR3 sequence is CASSPPSTLFTF. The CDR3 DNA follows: TGTGCCAGCAGTCCTCCCTCGACGTTATTCACCTTC.

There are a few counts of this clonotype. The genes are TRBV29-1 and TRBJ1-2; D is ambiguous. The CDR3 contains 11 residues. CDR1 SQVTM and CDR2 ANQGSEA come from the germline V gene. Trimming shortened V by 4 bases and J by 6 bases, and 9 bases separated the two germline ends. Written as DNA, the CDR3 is TGCAGCGTTGGATCCCGGGATGGCTACACCTTC. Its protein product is CSVGSRDGYTF.

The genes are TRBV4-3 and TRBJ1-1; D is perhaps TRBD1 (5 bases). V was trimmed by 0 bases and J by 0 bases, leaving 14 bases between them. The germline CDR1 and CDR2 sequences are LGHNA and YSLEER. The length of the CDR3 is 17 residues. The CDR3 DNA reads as TGCGCCAGCAGCCAAGATCTACCGGGACGCTTGAACACTGAAGCTTTCTTT. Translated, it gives CASSQDLPGRLNTEAFF.

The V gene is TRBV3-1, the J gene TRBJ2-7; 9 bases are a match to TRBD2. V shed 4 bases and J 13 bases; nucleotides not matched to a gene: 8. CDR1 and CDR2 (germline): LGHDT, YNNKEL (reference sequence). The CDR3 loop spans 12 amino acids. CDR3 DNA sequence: TGTGCCAGCAGCCTTATAGCGGGAGTGAATTACTTC. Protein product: CASSLIAGVNYF.

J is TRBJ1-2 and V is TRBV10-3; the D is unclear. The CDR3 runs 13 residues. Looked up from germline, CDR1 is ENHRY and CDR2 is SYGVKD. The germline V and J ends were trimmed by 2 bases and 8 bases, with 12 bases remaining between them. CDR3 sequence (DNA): TGTGCCATCAGTGAGCCCGGGTGGGAGGGCTACACCTTC. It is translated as CAISEPGWEGYTF.

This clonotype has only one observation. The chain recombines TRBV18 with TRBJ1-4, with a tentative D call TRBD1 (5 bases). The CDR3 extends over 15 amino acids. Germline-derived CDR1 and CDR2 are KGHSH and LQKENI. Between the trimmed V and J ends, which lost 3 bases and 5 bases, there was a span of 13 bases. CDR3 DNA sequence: TGTGCCAGCTCACCTGGGACTGGGAGGAATGAAAAACTGTTTTTT. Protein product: CASSPGTGRNEKLFF.

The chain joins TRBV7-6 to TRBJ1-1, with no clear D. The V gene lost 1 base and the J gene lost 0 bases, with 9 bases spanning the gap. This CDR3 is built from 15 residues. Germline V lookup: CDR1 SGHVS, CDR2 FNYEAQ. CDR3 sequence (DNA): TGTGCCAGCAGCTTAGACGATTGGGTGAACACTGAAGCTTTCTTT. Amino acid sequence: CASSLDDWVNTEAFF.

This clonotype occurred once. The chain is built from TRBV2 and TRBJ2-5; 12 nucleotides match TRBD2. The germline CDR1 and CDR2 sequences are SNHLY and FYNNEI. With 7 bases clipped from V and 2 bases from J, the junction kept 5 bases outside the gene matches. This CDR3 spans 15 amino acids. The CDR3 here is CASNGLAGNQETQYF. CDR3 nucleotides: TGTGCCAGCAATGGACTAGCGGGAAATCAAGAGACCCAGTACTTC.

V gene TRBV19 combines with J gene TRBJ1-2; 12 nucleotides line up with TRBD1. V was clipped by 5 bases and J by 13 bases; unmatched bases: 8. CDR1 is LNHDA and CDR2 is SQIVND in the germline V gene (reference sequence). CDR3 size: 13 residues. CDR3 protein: CASSPGTGGSVTF. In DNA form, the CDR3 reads TGTGCCAGTAGTCCAGGGACAGGGGGCTCGGTCACCTTC.

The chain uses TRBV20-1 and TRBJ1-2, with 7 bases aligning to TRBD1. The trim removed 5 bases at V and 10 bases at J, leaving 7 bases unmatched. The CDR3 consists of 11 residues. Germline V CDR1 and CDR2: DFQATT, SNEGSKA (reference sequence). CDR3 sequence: CSALDRDFYTF. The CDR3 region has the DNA TGCAGTGCTCTAGACAGGGACTTCTACACCTTC.

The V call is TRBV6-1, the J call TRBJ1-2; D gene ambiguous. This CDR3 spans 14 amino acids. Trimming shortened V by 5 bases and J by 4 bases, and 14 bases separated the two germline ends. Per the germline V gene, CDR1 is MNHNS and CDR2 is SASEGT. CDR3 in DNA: TGTGCCAGCAGTCCCAGGACGGAGAGCTATGGCTACACCTTC. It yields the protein CASSPRTESYGYTF.

The CDR3 protein is CASQISEKLFF. The DNA of the CDR3 is TGTGCCAGCCAGATCAGTGAAAAACTGTTTTTT. The chain recombines TRBV2 with TRBJ1-4; no clear D. CDR1 and CDR2 (germline): SNHLY, FYNNEI. V shed 8 bases and J shed 7 bases, with 8 bases lying between them. CDR3 length: 11 residues.

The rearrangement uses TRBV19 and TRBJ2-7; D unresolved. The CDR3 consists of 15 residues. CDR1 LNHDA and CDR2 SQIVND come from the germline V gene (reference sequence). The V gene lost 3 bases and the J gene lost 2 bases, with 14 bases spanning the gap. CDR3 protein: CASSISWGTTYEQYF. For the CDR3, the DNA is TGTGCCAGTAGTATTTCGTGGGGAACTACCTACGAGCAGTACTTC.

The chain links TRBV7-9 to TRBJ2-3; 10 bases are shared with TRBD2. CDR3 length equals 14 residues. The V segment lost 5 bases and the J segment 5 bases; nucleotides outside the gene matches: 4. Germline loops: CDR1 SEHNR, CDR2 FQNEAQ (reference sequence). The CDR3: CASSPRTSGDTQYF. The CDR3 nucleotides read TGTGCCAGCAGCCCCCGGACTAGCGGAGATACGCAGTATTTT.

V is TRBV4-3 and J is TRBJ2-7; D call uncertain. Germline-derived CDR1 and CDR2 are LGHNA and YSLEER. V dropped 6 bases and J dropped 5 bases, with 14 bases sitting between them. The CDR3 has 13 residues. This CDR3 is CASSLFKDHEQYF. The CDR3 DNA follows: TGCGCCAGCAGTTTGTTCAAGGACCACGAGCAGTACTTC.

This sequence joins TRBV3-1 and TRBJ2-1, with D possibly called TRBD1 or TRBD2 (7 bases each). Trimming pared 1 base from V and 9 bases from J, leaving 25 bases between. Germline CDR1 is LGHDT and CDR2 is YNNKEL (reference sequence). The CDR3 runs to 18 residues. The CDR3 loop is CASSQVFGTDPGRGEQFF. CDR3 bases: TGTGCCAGCAGCCAAGTTTTCGGGACAGACCCGGGGAGGGGTGAGCAGTTCTTC.

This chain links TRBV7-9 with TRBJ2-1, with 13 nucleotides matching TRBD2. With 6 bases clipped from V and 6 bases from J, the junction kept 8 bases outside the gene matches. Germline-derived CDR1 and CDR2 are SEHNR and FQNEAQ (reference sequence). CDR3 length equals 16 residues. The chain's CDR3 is CASSWTSGGKGNEQFF. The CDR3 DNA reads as TGTGCCAGCAGTTGGACTAGCGGGGGAAAGGGCAATGAGCAGTTCTTC.

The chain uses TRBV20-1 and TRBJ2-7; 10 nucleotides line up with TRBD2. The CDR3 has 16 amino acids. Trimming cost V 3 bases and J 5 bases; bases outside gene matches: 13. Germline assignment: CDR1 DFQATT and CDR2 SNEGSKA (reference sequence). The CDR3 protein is CSASFPPGLARNEQYF. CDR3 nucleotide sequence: TGCAGTGCTAGTTTTCCCCCGGGACTAGCGAGGAACGAGCAGTACTTC.

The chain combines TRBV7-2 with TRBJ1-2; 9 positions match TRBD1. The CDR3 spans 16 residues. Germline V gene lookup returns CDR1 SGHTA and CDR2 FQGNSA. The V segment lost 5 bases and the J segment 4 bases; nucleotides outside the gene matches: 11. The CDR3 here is CASSPARQGVTYGYTF. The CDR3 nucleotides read TGTGCCAGCAGCCCCGCCCGACAGGGGGTTACCTATGGCTACACCTTC.

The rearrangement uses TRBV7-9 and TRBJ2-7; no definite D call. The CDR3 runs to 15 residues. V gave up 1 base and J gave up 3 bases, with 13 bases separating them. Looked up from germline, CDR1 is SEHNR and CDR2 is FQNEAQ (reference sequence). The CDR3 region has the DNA TGTGCCAGCAGCTTAGAAATGGGGAAAAACTACGAGCAGTACTTC. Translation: CASSLEMGKNYEQYF.

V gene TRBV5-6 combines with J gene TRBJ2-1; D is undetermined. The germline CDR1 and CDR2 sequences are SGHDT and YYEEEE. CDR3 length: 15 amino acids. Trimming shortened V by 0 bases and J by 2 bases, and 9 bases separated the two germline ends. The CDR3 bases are TGTGCCAGCAGCTTGGCCAGCAGGACCTACAATGAGCAGTTCTTC. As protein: CASSLASRTYNEQFF. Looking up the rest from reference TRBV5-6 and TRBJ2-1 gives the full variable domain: DAGVTQSPTHLIKTRGQQVTLRCSPKSGHDTVSWYQQALGQGPQFIFQYYEEEERQRGNFPDRFSGHQFPNYSSELNVNALLLGDSALYLCASSLASRTYNEQFFGPGTRLTVL.

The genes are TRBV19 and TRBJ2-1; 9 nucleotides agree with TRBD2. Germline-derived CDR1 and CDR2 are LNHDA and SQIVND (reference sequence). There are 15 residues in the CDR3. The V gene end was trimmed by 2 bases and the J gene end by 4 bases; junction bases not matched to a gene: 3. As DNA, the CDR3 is TGTGCCAGTAGTATACTGACTAGCGGATACAATGAGCAGTTCTTC. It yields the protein CASSILTSGYNEQFF.

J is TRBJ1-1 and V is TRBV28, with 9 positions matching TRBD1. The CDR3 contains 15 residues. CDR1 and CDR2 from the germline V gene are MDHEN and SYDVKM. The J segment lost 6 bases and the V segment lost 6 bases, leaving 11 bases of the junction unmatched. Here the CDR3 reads CASRDTGGAYAEAFF. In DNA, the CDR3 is TGTGCCAGCAGAGATACAGGGGGCGCATACGCTGAAGCTTTCTTT. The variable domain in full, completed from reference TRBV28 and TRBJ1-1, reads DVKVTQSSRYLVKRTGEKVFLECVQDMDHENMFWYRQDPGLGLRLIYFSYDVKMKEKGDIPEGYSVSREKKERFSLILESASTNQTSMYLCASRDTGGAYAEAFFGQGTRLTVV.

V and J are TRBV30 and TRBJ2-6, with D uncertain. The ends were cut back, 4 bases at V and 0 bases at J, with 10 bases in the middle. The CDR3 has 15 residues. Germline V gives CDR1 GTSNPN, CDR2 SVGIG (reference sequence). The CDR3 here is CAWNEKSSGANVLTF. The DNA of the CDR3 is TGTGCCTGGAACGAGAAGTCCTCTGGGGCCAACGTCCTGACTTTC.

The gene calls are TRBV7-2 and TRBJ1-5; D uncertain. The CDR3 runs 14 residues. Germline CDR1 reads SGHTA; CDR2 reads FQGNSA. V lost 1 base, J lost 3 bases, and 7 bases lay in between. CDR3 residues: CASSLGWNNQPQHF. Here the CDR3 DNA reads TGTGCCAGCAGCTTAGGGTGGAACAATCAGCCCCAGCATTTT.

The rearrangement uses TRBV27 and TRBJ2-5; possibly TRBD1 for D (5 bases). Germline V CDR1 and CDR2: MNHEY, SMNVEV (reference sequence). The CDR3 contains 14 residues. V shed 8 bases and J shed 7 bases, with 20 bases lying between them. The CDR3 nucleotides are TGTGCCAGCCGACCCCGGAGAGGCCAGGGGACCCAGTACTTC. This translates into CASRPRRGQGTQYF.